This T cell receptor (beta chain) was identified in a study of graft-versus-host responses after intestinal transplantation. The wider study: Anti-thymocyte globulin induction was given to all recipients, followed by tacrolimus and steroids for around three years. Notes on the study in general: Patients with graft-donor T cell macrochimerism had high graft-versus-host to host-versus-graft clonal ratios in allografts.

The assay was immunoSEQ multiplex PCR, and TCRdb's table has in-frame clones only and misses some. The sample contains about 51,000 clones, around 92% of which appear only once. In the case of this clone: The antigen is unknown.

Germline V CDR1 and CDR2: WSHSY, SAAADI. The V and J ends lost 8 bases and 0 bases, in that order; junction bases with no gene match: 7. There are 15 residues in the CDR3. This sequence joins TRBV10-2 and TRBJ1-5; 7 positions match TRBD1. The sample consisted of unstimulated CD4+ T cells sorted from spleen or lymph node cells, taken before transplant. The sequence was obtained from a human donor who was the organ donor for an intestinal transplant. This chain's CDR3 is CASLQGPNSNQPQHF. DNA for the CDR3: TGCGCCAGCCTACAGGGGCCCAATAGCAATCAGCCCCAGCATTTT.